The 20 T cell receptor beta chains presented below share a single source sample, sequenced in a study of blood T cell repertoires in COVID-19. This table comes from immunoSEQ multiplex PCR, and its TCRdb copy is limited to in-frame clones, with some not included. Among 100,000 to 150,000 clones, roughly nine tenths were seen once, and the ten largest hold around 3.7%. Material: peripheral blood. The receptors shown here come from a man aged 45-65 years with active COVID-19.

This chain connects TRBV6-1 to TRBJ1-1; 9 positions agree with TRBD1. V was pared by 4 bases and J by 1 base, with 7 bases of the junction left unmatched. Germline lookup yields CDR1 MNHNS and CDR2 SASEGT. The CDR3 has 16 residues. The CDR3: CASSARTGARNTEAFF. CDR3 nucleotides: TGTGCCAGCAGTGCAAGGACAGGGGCGAGGAACACTGAAGCTTTCTTT.

J is TRBJ2-3 and V is TRBV5-8; D is perhaps TRBD1 (6 bases). The V gene lost 6 bases and the J gene lost 2 bases, with 16 bases spanning the gap. The length of the CDR3 is 15 residues. Germline V CDR1 and CDR2: SGHTS, YDEGEE. DNA for the CDR3: TGTGCCAGCAATCCGACAGGTCTTATCACAGATACGCAGTATTTT. It specifies CASNPTGLITDTQYF.

This rearrangement joins TRBV7-9 to TRBJ1-1; D not certain. The CDR3 spans 14 residues. V lost 1 base, J lost 2 bases, and 8 bases lay in between. Germline CDR1 reads SEHNR; CDR2 reads FQNEAQ (reference sequence). CDR3 bases: TGTGCCAGCAGCTTAGACAGCTCCAACACTGAAGCTTTCTTT. Its protein is CASSLDSSNTEAFF. Complete variable domain (other parts from reference TRBV7-9 and TRBJ1-1): DTGVSQNPRHKITKRGQNVTFRCDPISEHNRLYWYRQTLGQGPEFLTYFQNEAQLEKSRLLSDRFSAERPKGSFSTLEIQRTEQGDSAMYLCASSLDSSNTEAFFGQGTRLTVV.

The genes are TRBV19 and TRBJ1-5; a possible D gene is TRBD1 (5 bases). This CDR3 spans 15 amino acids. Germline V lookup: CDR1 LNHDA, CDR2 SQIVND (reference sequence). With 6 bases removed from V and 1 base from J, the gap between germline ends came to 13 bases. This CDR3 reads CASSTLGGSNQPQHF. DNA of the CDR3: TGTGCCAGTAGCACGTTGGGGGGAAGCAATCAGCCCCAGCATTTT.

This clone has a single count. The chain carries TRBV2 and TRBJ2-5; D is perhaps TRBD1 (5 bases). Per the germline V gene, CDR1 is SNHLY and CDR2 is FYNNEI. This CDR3 contains 14 residues. Trimming pared 2 bases from V and 5 bases from J, leaving 12 bases between. CDR3 amino acids: CASSEWGIGETQYF. For the CDR3, the DNA is TGTGCCAGCAGTGAATGGGGCATTGGGGAGACCCAGTACTTC.

The CDR3 DNA sequence: TGTGCCAGCAGCTTAGATATTGCGGGGTCGCAGTATTTT. Residues: CASSLDIAGSQYF. The chain has TRBV11-2 and TRBJ2-3, with D tentatively TRBD2 (6 bases). Germline V CDR1 and CDR2: SGHAT, FQNNGV. The CDR3 extends over 13 amino acids. V was cut by 0 bases and J by 10 bases, with 11 bases left in between.

The chain uses TRBV5-1 and TRBJ2-3; 8 bases align to TRBD1. Germline V lookup: CDR1 SGHRS, CDR2 YFSETQ. This CDR3 contains 14 residues. Trimming removed 7 bases from V and 4 bases from J; junction bases left unmatched: 8. CDR3: CASRTGNNADTQYF. Written as DNA, the CDR3 is TGCGCCAGCCGGACAGGGAATAATGCAGATACGCAGTATTTT.

The table lists this clone with a count of one. This chain joins TRBV5-6 and TRBJ2-1; 9 bases agree with TRBD1. Per germline, CDR1 SGHDT and CDR2 YYEEEE. J was trimmed by 7 bases and V by 4 bases; bases with no gene match: 9. This CDR3 is built from 15 residues. The CDR3 nucleotides read TGTGCCAGCAGCACTTCCGGGACAGGGAGAAATGAGCAGTTCTTC. Encoded protein: CASSTSGTGRNEQFF.

The gene calls are TRBV4-1 and TRBJ2-3, with 8 bases lining up with TRBD1. With V trimmed by 3 bases and J by 0 bases, 8 bases remained unmatched. This CDR3 region has 17 residues. Germline CDR1 and CDR2: MGHRA and YSYEKL. The CDR3 DNA follows: TGCGCCAGCAGCCATCCGCCGACAGGGGAAAGCACAGATACGCAGTATTTT. Residues: CASSHPPTGESTDTQYF.

The CDR3: CASSLGQGNNFGNTIYF. As DNA, the CDR3 is TGTGCCAGCAGCCTAGGACAGGGGAATAACTTTGGAAACACCATATATTTT. The chain uses TRBV11-2 and TRBJ1-3; 9 nucleotides match TRBD1. Germline-derived CDR1 and CDR2 are SGHAT and FQNNGV. The CDR3 has 17 amino acids. V lost 5 bases, J lost 3 bases, and 11 bases stayed unmatched.

This chain uses TRBV2 with TRBJ1-4; 9 nucleotides line up with TRBD1. The CDR3 is made up of 15 amino acids. Germline-derived CDR1 and CDR2 are SNHLY and FYNNEI. V dropped 5 bases and J dropped 3; count of bases not matched to a gene: 4. In nucleotides, the CDR3 is TGTGCCAGCAGTTGGGGACAGGGATCTAATGAAAAACTGTTTTTT. The encoded protein is CASSWGQGSNEKLFF.

The chain recombines TRBV18 with TRBJ1-2; maybe TRBD1 (6 bases). Per germline, CDR1 KGHSH and CDR2 LQKENI. Trimming shortened V by 0 bases and J by 8 bases, and 10 bases separated the two germline ends. The CDR3 is 13 amino acids. CDR3 residues: CASSPPGGYGYTF. In DNA, the CDR3 is TGTGCCAGCTCACCACCAGGGGGTTACGGCTACACCTTC.

This clone was observed once. The chain employs TRBV6-6 and TRBJ2-3; 7 positions match TRBD1. The CDR3 is 17 residues long. Germline CDR1 is MNHNY and CDR2 is SVGAGI (reference sequence). With 5 bases clipped from V and 0 bases from J, the junction kept 11 bases outside the gene matches. CDR3 nucleotides: TGTGCCAGCAGTCAACCGGGACAGAGTGCTAGCACAGATACGCAGTATTTT. Protein product: CASSQPGQSASTDTQYF.

Here the CDR3 DNA reads TGTGCCAGCTCCCTAGCGGTGGGCGGGGGGGCAAGCAATGAGCAGTTCTTC. It yields the protein CASSLAVGGGASNEQFF. The V call is TRBV5-4, the J call TRBJ2-1, with TRBD2 identical over 9 bases. Looked up from germline, CDR1 is SGHNT and CDR2 is YYREEE (reference sequence). V was clipped by 7 bases and J by 6 bases; unmatched bases: 17. CDR3 length equals 17 residues.

The V gene is TRBV18, the J gene TRBJ1-5; D perhaps matches TRBD1 (6 bases). The CDR3 is made up of 14 amino acids. The V end was cut by 3 bases, the J end by 3 bases, with 9 bases between. Germline V gene data show CDR1 as KGHSH and CDR2 as LQKENI. The CDR3 protein is CASSPGTTNQPQHF. CDR3 sequence (DNA): TGTGCCAGCTCACCCGGGACAACCAATCAGCCCCAGCATTTT. The variable domain in full, with the rest retrieved from reference TRBV18 and TRBJ1-5, is NAGVMQNPRHLVRRRGQEARLRCSPMKGHSHVYWYRQLPEEGLKFMVYLQKENIIDESGMPKERFSAEFPKEGPSILRIQQVVRGDSAAYFCASSPGTTNQPQHFGDGTRLSIL.

The gene calls are TRBV5-1 and TRBJ1-4, with D hard to call. Germline CDR1 SGHRS, CDR2 YFSETQ. The germline V and J ends were trimmed by 4 bases and 0 bases, with 10 bases remaining between them. This CDR3 comprises 15 residues. CDR3 in DNA: TGCGCCAGCAGCCGTGGGCACGCAACTAATGAAAAACTGTTTTTT. This translates into CASSRGHATNEKLFF. Full variable domain (remainder filled in from reference TRBV5-1 and TRBJ1-4): KAGVTQTPRYLIKTRGQQVTLSCSPISGHRSVSWYQQTPGQGLQFLFEYFSETQRNKGNFPGRFSGRQFSNSRSEMNVSTLELGDSALYLCASSRGHATNEKLFFGSGTQLSVL.

This chain links TRBV7-3 with TRBJ1-6; the match to TRBD1 covers 10 bases. Germline loops: CDR1 SGHTA, CDR2 FQGTGA. This CDR3 is 15 amino acids long. With 1 base clipped from V and 8 bases from J, the junction kept 2 bases outside the gene matches. The DNA for the CDR3 is TGTGCCAGCAGCTTAATAGGGACAGGGGATTCACCCCTCCACTTT. It yields the protein CASSLIGTGDSPLHF.

This rearrangement joins TRBV3-1 (or the pseudogene TRBV3-2) to TRBJ1-2; a possible D gene is TRBD1 (5 bases). This CDR3 comprises 16 residues. Germline assignment: CDR1 LGHDT and CDR2 YNNKEL (reference sequence). V shed 0 bases and J shed 5 bases, with 16 bases lying between them. The CDR3 region is CASSQDQLQGSYGYTF. The CDR3 region has the DNA TGTGCCAGCAGCCAAGATCAACTGCAGGGATCGTATGGCTACACCTTC.

The chain employs TRBV6-4 and TRBJ1-2; D may be TRBD1 (5 bases). The CDR3 contains 13 residues. Germline CDR1 reads MRHNA; CDR2 reads SNTAGT. V was pared by 10 bases and J by 6 bases, with 18 bases between. DNA of the CDR3: TGTGCCACCCCCGGACATAAGCTGGATGGCTACACCTTC. This gives the protein CATPGHKLDGYTF.

The V call is TRBV19, the J call TRBJ1-1; 10 bases match TRBD1. The germline V gene has CDR1 LNHDA and CDR2 SQIVND (reference sequence). Germline trimming cut 7 bases from V and 2 bases from J; bases unmatched to any gene: 7. The CDR3 consists of 15 residues. CDR3 DNA sequence: TGTGCCAGTACCCGACAGGGGGCTGGAAACACTGAAGCTTTCTTT. This codes for CASTRQGAGNTEAFF.